This T cell receptor beta chain comes out of a study of cytomegalovirus exposure and HLA in healthy donors. The study, taken as a whole, reports: Some V segments, TRBV6-2 and TRBV6-3 among them, were indistinguishable and were therefore excluded. Rare TCR sequences predominated, though certain public TCRs were found in many donors.

Germline V lookup: CDR1 SGHRS, CDR2 YFSETQ. Losses at the gene ends were 6 bases for V and 2 bases for J; bases not matched to a gene: 14. The CDR3 is made up of 17 amino acids. With 60 Vbeta and 13 Jbeta primers, the PCR was carried out. Profiling relied on immunoSEQ multiplex PCR, and the TCRdb table lists in-frame clones only, not all of them. Of about 110,000 clones in the sample, around three quarters were seen once. This clone was found once. Its cognate antigen is unknown. The receptor's source is a man aged 30-40 years in good health and CMV-seropositive. Sample: PBMCs. This chain links TRBV5-1 with TRBJ2-3, with 8 nucleotides matching TRBD2. The chain's CDR3 is CASILGGGSPSTDTQYF. For the CDR3, the DNA is TGCGCCAGCATCCTGGGCGGGGGGTCCCCATCCACAGATACGCAGTATTTT.